This entry lists 20 T cell receptor beta chains sequenced from one sample in a study of tumor-infiltrating lymphocytes in oesophageal squamous cell carcinoma. TCRdb processed the PCR reads anew with MiXCR; each CDR3 protein has one entry. The repertoire holds just over 2,500 distinct CDR3 sequences, with more than 13% as singletons. Sequenced sample: esophageal tumor tissue. The receptors come from a male donor with esophageal squamous cell carcinoma.

Sample share makes this clonotype medium-sized. This rearrangement joins TRBV7-8 to TRBJ2-7, with TRBD2 matching over 10 bases. This CDR3 is built from 18 residues. V was pared by 5 bases and J by 1 base, with 14 bases of the junction left unmatched. The germline V gene has CDR1 SGHVS and CDR2 FQNEAQ. The DNA for the CDR3 is TGTGCCAGCAGCCATACGGCTAGCGGGGGTCTTCTGTCCTACGAGCAGTACTTC. Translated: CASSHTASGGLLSYEQYF. Based on the CDR3 plus reference TRBV7-8 and TRBJ2-7, the full variable domain is GAGVSQSPRYKVAKRGQDVALRCDPISGHVSLFWYQQALGQGPEFLTYFQNEAQLDKSGLPSDRFFAERPEGSVSTLKIQRTQQEDSAVYLCASSHTASGGLLSYEQYFGPGTRLTVT.

This clonotype was recorded at least ten times. The rearrangement uses TRBV5-4 and TRBJ1-2; D is uncertain. Trimming pared 4 bases from V and 2 bases from J, leaving 18 bases between. CDR1 is SGHNT and CDR2 is YYREEE in the germline V gene (reference sequence). This CDR3 spans 16 amino acids. The CDR3 coding sequence is TGTGCCAGCAGCCCACCCACCGCAGGAGGGAACTATGGCTACACCTTC. Protein product: CASSPPTAGGNYGYTF.

This clonotype is medium-sized within its sample. The V call is TRBV28, the J call TRBJ2-1; a possible D gene is TRBD2 (5 bases). The germline V gene encodes CDR1 MDHEN and CDR2 SYDVKM. There are 16 residues in the CDR3. Trimming shortened V by 3 bases and J by 3 bases, and 15 bases separated the two germline ends. The CDR3 region is CASSFVHGVGYNEQFF. Written as DNA, the CDR3 is TGTGCCAGCAGTTTCGTCCACGGGGTCGGCTACAATGAGCAGTTCTTC. The entire variable domain, with the rest obtained from reference TRBV28 and TRBJ2-1, is as follows: DVKVTQSSRYLVKRTGEKVFLECVQDMDHENMFWYRQDPGLGLRLIYFSYDVKMKEKGDIPEGYSVSREKKERFSLILESASTNQTSMYLCASSFVHGVGYNEQFFGPGTRLTVL.

This clonotype was observed a handful of times. The chain recombines TRBV5-1 with TRBJ2-1, with TRBD2 identical over 8 bases. The CDR3 totals 16 residues. Trimming cost V 3 bases and J 3 bases; bases outside gene matches: 8. Germline V gene sequence: CDR1 SGHRS, CDR2 YFSETQ. The DNA for the CDR3 is TGCGCCAGCAGCTCGTATCGGGGGGGGGACTACAATGAGCAGTTCTTC. It translates to CASSSYRGGDYNEQFF.

This clonotype has more than one count but fewer than ten. This sequence joins TRBV9 and TRBJ1-1; the match to TRBD2 covers 9 bases. The DNA end favors TRBJ2-3, so the J call may be wrong. The CDR3 consists of 16 residues. Per the germline V gene, CDR1 is SGDLS and CDR2 is YYNGEE. CDR3 in amino acids: CASSVVAGEPTDTQYF. The CDR3 DNA sequence: TGTGCCAGCAGCGTAGTAGCGGGGGAGCCCACGGATACGCAGTATTTT.

V usage is TRBV4-3 and J usage is TRBJ2-1; 7 bases fit TRBD1. This CDR3 has 18 residues. Germline V CDR1 and CDR2: LGHNA, YSLEER. V dropped 0 bases and J dropped 7; count of bases not matched to a gene: 15. The CDR3 protein is CASSQDLAGTVKWNEQFF. Here the CDR3 DNA reads TGCGCCAGCAGCCAAGATCTAGCCGGGACAGTTAAGTGGAATGAGCAGTTCTTC.

This clonotype was seen many times. The V gene is TRBV4-2, the J gene TRBJ2-1, with a possible D match to TRBD2 (7 bases). V was pared by 3 bases and J by 7 bases, with 22 bases between. The germline V gene encodes CDR1 LGHNA and CDR2 YNFKEQ. The CDR3 runs to 17 residues. The CDR3 protein is CASSQEGPGGHLNEQFF. Here the CDR3 DNA reads TGTGCCAGCAGCCAGGAAGGACCGGGGGGCCATCTAAATGAGCAGTTCTTC.

This clonotype has at least ten counts. The DNA is omitted, as the CDR3 cannot be located on it reliably, and the CDR3 follows TCRdb's listing. The chain links TRBV7-3 to TRBJ2-6; TRBD1 reflects the table's D call only, with no check against the DNA. Germline-derived CDR1 and CDR2 are SGHTA and FQGTGA. The CDR3 adds up to 15 amino acids, both ends counted. The CDR3 reads CASSLKGALWLHLRF.

This clonotype has ten or more counts. At one end the junction does not follow the germline gene, possibly because of a read error. This rearrangement joins TRBV10-3 to TRBJ1-2; D gene ambiguous. Germline loops: CDR1 ENHRY, CDR2 SYGVKD. The CDR3 sequence is 12 residues long. Here the CDR3 reads CAISESQHPRFF. Written as DNA, the CDR3 is TGTGCCATCAGTGAGTCTCAGCATCCCCGCTTCTTC.

Only a few counts were recorded for this clonotype. A clone one base away is much larger, so this may be a read error. The gene calls are TRBV4-2 and TRBJ2-1, with a possible D match to TRBD2 (6 bases). V dropped 3 bases and J dropped 10 bases, with 28 bases sitting between them. The CDR3 has 18 amino acids. CDR1 LGHNA and CDR2 YNFKEQ come from the germline V gene. As DNA, the CDR3 is TGTGCCAGCAGCCAGTCCCGGGCGGGGTCGGTGTTCGCCTACGAGCAGTTCTTC. This gives the protein CASSQSRAGSVFAYEQFF.

Concerning this clonotype itself: A much larger clone lies one base from this, so it may be a read error. The chain has TRBV5-1 and TRBJ2-1; D perhaps matches TRBD1 (6 bases). CDR1 and CDR2 (germline): SGHRS, YFSETQ. This CDR3 contains 13 residues. The V gene lost 2 bases and the J gene lost 10 bases, with 13 bases spanning the gap. CDR3 coding DNA: TGCGCCAGCAGCTTCGGACAGAGCTACGAGCAGTTCTTC. Translation gives CASSFGQSYEQFF.

This clonotype rates as medium-sized. V is TRBV5-1 and J is TRBJ2-3; TRBD1 might be the D (6 bases). The length of the CDR3 is 15 residues. Trimming left V 1 base short and J 3 bases short, with 12 bases between. Germline V gene lookup returns CDR1 SGHRS and CDR2 YFSETQ. CDR3 sequence: CASSLQGHGTDTQYF. The DNA of the CDR3 is TGCGCCAGCAGCTTGCAGGGGCACGGGACAGATACGCAGTATTTT.

By share, this clonotype counts as medium-sized (0.01 to 0.1%). This chain connects TRBV7-2 to TRBJ2-2, with a weak D call TRBD1 (5 bases). The V end was cut by 5 bases, the J end by 8 bases, with 9 bases between. Germline V gives CDR1 SGHTA, CDR2 FQGNSA. This CDR3 contains 12 residues. The CDR3 region is CASSPGMGELFF. The CDR3 DNA is TGTGCCAGCAGCCCAGGGATGGGGGAGCTGTTTTTT. The whole variable domain, filled in from reference TRBV7-2 and TRBJ2-2, reads GAGVSQSPSNKVTEKGKDVELRCDPISGHTALYWYRQSLGQGLEFLIYFQGNSAPDKSGLPSDRFSAERTGGSVSTLTIQRTQQEDSAVYLCASSPGMGELFFGEGSRLTVL.

This clonotype has ten or more counts. V and J are TRBV18 and TRBJ2-5; a possible D gene is TRBD2 (5 bases). The tail of the sequence fits TRBJ2-1 better, so the J call may be wrong. This CDR3 is 14 amino acids long. The germline V gene has CDR1 KGHSH and CDR2 LQKENI. CDR3 sequence reads: CASSPPTSVGEQFF. CDR3 sequence (DNA): TGTGCCAGCTCACCACCCACTAGTGTGGGTGAGCAGTTCTTC.

About this clonotype itself: In this CDR3 the conserved last residue, phenylalanine or tryptophan, is missing, so a read error is likely. No DNA is shown, since the ends of the CDR3 on it are uncertain; the CDR3 is the one TCRdb lists. The rearrangement uses TRBV7-2 and TRBJ2-3; the DNA was not compared with TRBD2, the D call given in the table. From germline, CDR1 is SGHTA and CDR2 FQGNSA. Inclusive of both ends, the CDR3 amounts to 16 amino acids. CDR3 residues: CASSLRGGTYEQYFGP.

With regard to this clonotype: As the CDR3 is not closed by the conserved phenylalanine or tryptophan, this likely results from a read error. The limits of the CDR3 on the DNA are not certain, so only TCRdb's listed CDR3 is given. The chain couples TRBV7-9 to TRBJ2-3; the D call of TRBD1 is as the table states it, not checked on the DNA. Germline assignment: CDR1 SEHNR and CDR2 FQNEAQ (reference sequence). The CDR3 is 17 residues long, counting both termini. CDR3 amino acids: CASSKGAGRRETQYFGP.

This clonotype rates as large. The chain recombines TRBV19 with TRBJ2-7, with TRBD1 matching 7 bases. Germline CDR1 reads LNHDA; CDR2 reads SQIVND (reference sequence). This CDR3 spans 15 amino acids. The trim removed 3 bases at V and 0 bases at J, leaving 5 bases unmatched. The CDR3 loop reads CASSMVQGDSYEQYF. The CDR3 coding sequence is TGTGCCAGTAGTATGGTCCAGGGGGACTCCTACGAGCAGTACTTC. The full variable domain, in which reference TRBV19 and TRBJ2-7 provide the parts outside the CDR3, is DGGITQSPKYLFRKEGQNVTLSCEQNLNHDAMYWYRQDPGQGLRLIYYSQIVNDFQKGDIAEGYSVSREKKESFPLTVTSAQKNPTAFYLCASSMVQGDSYEQYFGPGTRLTVT.

At least ten counts were recorded for this clonotype. The V and J genes are TRBV15 and TRBJ2-5, with 11 bases matching TRBD1. The J segment lost 4 bases and the V segment lost 3 bases, leaving 1 base of the junction unmatched. This CDR3 region has 14 residues. Per germline, CDR1 LNHNV and CDR2 YYDKDF (reference sequence). The CDR3 here is CATSRDRGRETQYF. The CDR3 DNA reads TGTGCCACCAGCAGGGACAGGGGGCGAGAGACCCAGTACTTC.

By its share, this clonotype is medium-sized. In nucleotides, the CDR3 is TGTGCCAGCAGTTATACATCAGGGGGCCCAGAGACCCAGTACTTC. This codes for CASSYTSGGPETQYF. The chain recombines TRBV6-2 or TRBV6-3 with TRBJ2-5; 8 nucleotides align to TRBD1. The CDR3 consists of 15 residues. Germline V CDR1 and CDR2: MNHEY, SVGEGT. J lost 4 bases, V lost 3 bases, and 7 bases had no gene match.

Points on this clonotype: It is likely a read error, because the conserved phenylalanine at the end of the CDR3 is missing. The DNA is omitted, as the CDR3 cannot be located on it reliably, and the CDR3 follows TCRdb's listing. The V gene is TRBV7-4, the J gene TRBJ1-2. Looked up from germline, CDR1 is SGHVT and CDR2 is SQSDAQ. The CDR3 spans 14 residues, counting both ends. CDR3 in amino acids: CASSSTVNNCGYTC.